The 4 T cell receptor beta chains below were found in one sample sequenced in a study of T cell responses to AZD1222 COVID-19 vaccine. Some clones are missing from TCRdb's copy, which holds only in-frame ones; the method was immunoSEQ multiplex PCR. The sample consists of 80,000 to 100,000 clones, around 89% of them appearing once. Material: peripheral blood, obtained on day 0 of AZD1222 vaccination. These receptors were taken from an adult in good health.

This chain uses TRBV7-9 with TRBJ2-3; TRBD1 agrees at 9 bases. J gave up 8 bases and V 5 bases, and 8 bases lay outside the gene matches. This CDR3 comprises 14 residues. CDR1 is SEHNR, CDR2 FQNEAQ, per germline (reference sequence). CDR3 DNA sequence: TGTGCCAGCAGCCGGACAGGGGCCGAGGGTACGCAGTATTTT. Protein product: CASSRTGAEGTQYF.

The chain carries TRBV5-1 and TRBJ1-2, with TRBD1 matching over 11 bases. CDR1 is SGHRS and CDR2 is YFSETQ in the germline V gene. V shed 0 bases, J shed 2 bases, and the junction held 6 bases outside the gene matches. This CDR3 is 17 amino acids long. The CDR3 DNA follows: TGCGCCAGCAGCTTGGCGCCGGGACAGGGGGAGAACTATGGCTACACCTTC. As protein: CASSLAPGQGENYGYTF.

The chain carries TRBV19 and TRBJ2-3; possible D gene TRBD2, 6 bases. Germline V lookup: CDR1 LNHDA, CDR2 SQIVND (reference sequence). The V end lost 6 bases, the J end lost 3 bases, and 10 bases lay between the germline ends. This CDR3 spans 13 amino acids. CDR3 bases: TGTGCCAGTAGCCTGACTAGAACAGATACGCAGTATTTT. This codes for CASSLTRTDTQYF.

This clone has just a few counts. The CDR3: CSASSGRPLNEQFF. The CDR3 coding sequence is TGCAGTGCTAGTAGCGGGAGACCTCTGAATGAGCAGTTCTTC. This chain uses TRBV20-1 with TRBJ2-1, with TRBD2 matching 9 bases. The CDR3 length is 14 residues. With V trimmed by 3 bases and J by 7 bases, 7 bases remained unmatched. Germline-derived CDR1 and CDR2 are DFQATT and SNEGSKA (reference sequence).